Below are 21 T cell receptor beta chains sequenced from a single sample in a study of blood T cell repertoires in COVID-19. The repertoire was sequenced with immunoSEQ multiplex PCR; TCRdb's copy has only in-frame clones and lacks some. The top ten hold 15% to 20% of the sample, which has roughly 88,000 clones, around 90% seen once. The sample comprised peripheral blood. The receptors were gathered from a woman aged 55 to 70 with COVID-19, enrolled during active disease.

The J gene is TRBJ1-1, the V gene TRBV6-5; possibly TRBD1 for D (5 bases). V dropped 6 bases and J dropped 7 bases, with 12 bases sitting between them. CDR3 length: 12 amino acids. Per the germline V gene, CDR1 is MNHEY and CDR2 is SVGAGI. DNA of the CDR3: TGTGCCAGCAGCCGCGGGGGAGTTGAAGCTTTCTTT. Amino acid sequence: CASSRGGVEAFF.

The rearrangement uses TRBV11-3 and TRBJ2-2; 10 nucleotides align to TRBD2. The CDR3 runs 16 residues. With 5 bases clipped from V and 4 bases from J, the junction kept 7 bases outside the gene matches. Germline V gives CDR1 SGHNT, CDR2 YENEEA. CDR3 loop: CASSQIAGGLTGELFF. CDR3 in DNA: TGTGCCAGCAGCCAGATAGCGGGGGGCCTCACCGGGGAGCTGTTTTTT.

The gene calls are TRBV23-1 and TRBJ2-7; D is possibly TRBD2 (5 bases). TRBV23-1 counts as an open reading frame of uncertain function. The CDR3 spans 14 residues. V lost 6 bases and J lost 0, with 12 bases in between. For the CDR3, the DNA is TGCGCCAGCAGAGGACTGAATAGCTCCTACGAGCAGTACTTC. Translation: CASRGLNSSYEQYF.

On this clone: Other DNA sequences in the sample encode the same CDR3. The chain combines TRBV12-3 or TRBV12-4 with TRBJ1-5; 8 bases match TRBD1. Losses at the gene ends were 5 bases for V and 4 bases for J; bases not matched to a gene: 1. This CDR3 is built from 13 residues. The chain's CDR3 is CASSGTGNQPQHF. DNA for the CDR3: TGTGCCAGCAGTGGGACAGGTAATCAGCCCCAGCATTTT.

The chain links TRBV3-1 (or the pseudogene TRBV3-2) to TRBJ2-4; 9 bases are a match to TRBD1. V was clipped by 0 bases and J by 8 bases; unmatched bases: 5. CDR1 is LGHDT, CDR2 YNNKEL, per germline (reference sequence). This CDR3 has 15 residues. In DNA, the CDR3 is TGTGCCAGCAGCCAAGACGGGACAGGGATCGACATTCAGTACTTC. Its translation: CASSQDGTGIDIQYF.

This clone was observed a few times. The chain joins TRBV19 to TRBJ1-6; tentative D call: TRBD1 (6 bases). The germline V gene encodes CDR1 LNHDA and CDR2 SQIVND (reference sequence). V lost 6 bases, J lost 10 bases, and 16 bases lay in between. CDR3 length equals 14 residues. This CDR3 is CASSPDSTSSPLHF. Here the CDR3 DNA reads TGTGCCAGTAGCCCGGACAGTACATCGTCACCCCTCCACTTT. The full variable domain, in which reference TRBV19 and TRBJ1-6 provide the parts outside the CDR3, is DGGITQSPKYLFRKEGQNVTLSCEQNLNHDAMYWYRQDPGQGLRLIYYSQIVNDFQKGDIAEGYSVSREKKESFPLTVTSAQKNPTAFYLCASSPDSTSSPLHFGNGTRLTVT.

This chain uses TRBV20-1 with TRBJ2-5, with D perhaps matching TRBD2 (6 bases). Germline loops: CDR1 DFQATT, CDR2 SNEGSKA (reference sequence). Trimming stripped 3 bases from V and 0 bases from J, with 14 bases between. The CDR3 totals 15 residues. The CDR3 spells CSASFVAGNQETQYF. The CDR3 nucleotides read TGCAGTGCTAGTTTCGTGGCGGGGAACCAAGAGACCCAGTACTTC.

V is TRBV7-3 and J is TRBJ1-1, with D hard to call. Trimming stripped 2 bases from V and 1 base from J, with 11 bases between. Germline CDR1 is SGHTA and CDR2 is FQGTGA. The CDR3 extends over 15 amino acids. The CDR3 bases are TGTGCCAGCAGCTTATTCGGGAAAGGGAACACTGAAGCTTTCTTT. It is translated as CASSLFGKGNTEAFF. Using reference TRBV7-3 and TRBJ1-1 for the parts outside the CDR3, the full variable domain is GAGVSQTPSNKVTEKGKYVELRCDPISGHTALYWYRQSLGQGPEFLIYFQGTGAADDSGLPNDRFFAVRPEGSVSTLKIQRTERGDSAVYLCASSLFGKGNTEAFFGQGTRLTVV.

This clone was seen a few times. V usage is TRBV27 and J usage is TRBJ1-6; 7 bases match TRBD1. The CDR3 loop spans 14 amino acids. Germline lookup yields CDR1 MNHEY and CDR2 SMNVEV (reference sequence). Trimming cost V 6 bases and J 10 bases; bases outside gene matches: 9. The CDR3 DNA reads TGTGCCAGCAGGGTAACACAGGGGCGATCACCCCTCCACTTT. Encoded protein: CASRVTQGRSPLHF.

The CDR3 DNA sequence: TGTGCCAGCAGCGTGGGGAGGTGGAGCAATCAGCCCCAGCATTTT. This encodes CASSVGRWSNQPQHF. This chain links TRBV7-2 with TRBJ1-5; D gene ambiguous. This CDR3 has 15 amino acids. Per the germline V gene, CDR1 is SGHTA and CDR2 is FQGNSA. Trimming left V 5 bases short and J 1 base short, with 12 bases between.

V gene TRBV18 combines with J gene TRBJ1-5, with D uncertain. The V gene's germline CDR1 is KGHSH and CDR2 LQKENI. CDR3 length: 14 residues. V lost 2 bases and J 0 bases, leaving 5 bases between the germline ends. CDR3 DNA: TGTGCCAGCTCACCAACAAGTAGCAATCAGCCCCAGCATTTT. It specifies CASSPTSSNQPQHF.

Only one count was recorded for this clone. The chain employs TRBV5-1 and TRBJ2-5; TRBD1 matches 8 bases. The V segment lost 4 bases and the J segment 3 bases; nucleotides outside the gene matches: 5. Germline V gene lookup returns CDR1 SGHRS and CDR2 YFSETQ. The CDR3 contains 14 residues. CDR3 protein: CASSQGTGEETQYF. CDR3 DNA: TGCGCCAGCAGCCAGGGGACAGGCGAAGAGACCCAGTACTTC.

The chain carries TRBV19 and TRBJ1-4; D is uncertain. The CDR3 contains 16 residues. The V gene's germline CDR1 is LNHDA and CDR2 SQIVND (reference sequence). Trimming pared 3 bases from V and 3 bases from J, leaving 14 bases between. The CDR3 region has the DNA TGTGCCAGTAGTATCCGACATGCGATGGCTAATGAAAAACTGTTTTTT. It codes for CASSIRHAMANEKLFF.

The chain carries TRBV2 and TRBJ2-1; D remains unclear. Deletions cut 8 bases from V and 8 bases from J, with 13 bases between. Germline V gene lookup returns CDR1 SNHLY and CDR2 FYNNEI. The CDR3 has 12 residues. CDR3 DNA sequence: TGTGCCAGCTGCCCGCTATTCCATGAGCAGTTCTTC. Its protein is CASCPLFHEQFF.

V gene TRBV4-3 combines with J gene TRBJ2-7, with D tentatively TRBD2 (6 bases). Germline CDR1 is LGHNA and CDR2 is YSLEER. The V end was cut by 0 bases, the J end by 6 bases, with 21 bases between. The CDR3 sequence is 17 residues long. The CDR3 loop reads CASSQEGQRGVLGEQYF. The CDR3 nucleotides are TGCGCCAGCAGCCAAGAAGGTCAGCGCGGGGTTCTCGGCGAGCAGTACTTC.

This clone was observed a few times. The chain carries TRBV29-1 and TRBJ2-7, with a weak D call TRBD2 (6 bases). The CDR3 totals 11 residues. V was trimmed by 4 bases and J by 4 bases, leaving 8 bases between them. CDR1 is SQVTM, CDR2 ANQGSEA, per germline. Here the CDR3 DNA reads TGCAGCGTTGGGGGGGAATACGAGCAGTACTTC. Residues: CSVGGEYEQYF.

This CDR3 reads CASSTLLQGEAFF. The CDR3 nucleotides read TGTGCCAGCAGTACGCTTCTACAGGGTGAAGCTTTCTTT. The genes are TRBV27 and TRBJ1-1; a possible D gene is TRBD1 (6 bases). This CDR3 region has 13 residues. V gave up 5 bases and J gave up 7 bases, with 14 bases separating them. Germline V gives CDR1 MNHEY, CDR2 SMNVEV (reference sequence).

The chain joins TRBV20-1 to TRBJ2-1, with 10 bases identical to TRBD2. The junction had 2 bases not matched to a gene; V was cut back by 3 bases and J by 3 bases. Germline V gene sequence: CDR1 DFQATT, CDR2 SNEGSKA (reference sequence). This CDR3 has 14 residues. The CDR3 region has the DNA TGCAGTGCTAGTCCTAGCGGGGGCTACAATGAGCAGTTCTTC. Translated, it gives CSASPSGGYNEQFF.

This clone was seen a few times. V usage is TRBV6-5 and J usage is TRBJ1-1, with D perhaps matching TRBD1 (6 bases). There are 15 residues in the CDR3. V was cut by 6 bases and J by 1 base, with 15 bases left in between. CDR1 is MNHEY and CDR2 is SVGAGI in the germline V gene. The CDR3 DNA follows: TGTGCCAGCAGCATCGTCGGGACACAGAACACTGAAGCTTTCTTT. Translated, it gives CASSIVGTQNTEAFF.

The CDR3 protein is CASSSSGAGAYEQYF. For the CDR3, the DNA is TGTGCCAGCAGTTCCAGTGGGGCAGGGGCCTACGAGCAGTACTTC. The chain links TRBV28 to TRBJ2-7; weak D call: TRBD1 (6 bases). From germline, CDR1 is MDHEN and CDR2 SYDVKM. There are 15 residues in the CDR3. Trimming took off 4 bases at V and 2 bases at J, with 15 bases between the two ends.

The chain has TRBV10-1 and TRBJ2-2, with TRBD2 matching over 7 bases. Germline trimming cut 0 bases from V and 8 bases from J; bases unmatched to any gene: 3. Germline loops: CDR1 WNHNN, CDR2 SYGVQD (reference sequence). This CDR3 comprises 14 residues. Here the CDR3 reads CASSESSGLGELFF. The CDR3 DNA reads TGCGCCAGCAGTGAGTCTAGCGGGCTAGGGGAGCTGTTTTTT.